Given below is one T cell receptor (beta chain) in context. Sequenced by immunoSEQ multiplex PCR; TCRdb stores in-frame clones only, minus some. The repertoire has around 730,000 clones, approximately 85% of them found once; the top ten carry 0.0095% to 0.013%. The data belong to a study of shared T cell receptors in the human thymus. Germline V CDR1 and CDR2: KGHSH, LQKENI. V shed 1 base, J shed 7 bases, and the junction held 6 bases outside the gene matches. This CDR3 spans 15 amino acids. The data were also submitted as part of a second study, on human thymus T cells.

The material sequenced was thymocytes. J is TRBJ1-3 and V is TRBV18, with 8 bases aligning to TRBD1. The source of this sequence is a girl less than two years old with a congenital heart defect. CDR3 loop: CASSPRTGLRNTIYF. The DNA of the CDR3 is TGTGCCAGCTCACCACGGACAGGGTTACGGAACACCATATATTTT. The entire variable domain, with the rest obtained from reference TRBV18 and TRBJ1-3, is as follows: NAGVMQNPRHLVRRRGQEARLRCSPMKGHSHVYWYRQLPEEGLKFMVYLQKENIIDESGMPKERFSAEFPKEGPSILRIQQVVRGDSAAYFCASSPRTGLRNTIYFGEGSWLTVV.